The 18 T cell receptor beta chains given below trace back to one sample, sequenced in a study of blood T cell repertoires in COVID-19. Sequencing was performed with immunoSEQ multiplex PCR; in TCRdb, only in-frame clones are kept and a portion is missing. The sample includes approximately 500,000 clones, 80% to 90% of them seen just once. The sample comprised peripheral blood. The receptors here all came from a human donor in a cohort sampled during active COVID-19.

This chain links TRBV24-1 with TRBJ2-2; maybe TRBD2 (5 bases). From germline, CDR1 is KGHDR and CDR2 SFDVKD. V was shortened by 4 bases and J by 1 base, with 12 bases between the two germline ends. The CDR3 loop spans 16 amino acids. The CDR3 DNA reads TGTGCCACCAGTGACCTAGGACGGGGGAACACCGGGGAGCTGTTTTTT. The encoded protein is CATSDLGRGNTGELFF.

The chain uses TRBV29-1 and TRBJ2-3, with 10 bases aligning to TRBD2. V gave up 1 base and J gave up 0 bases; unmatched junction bases: 7. This CDR3 region has 17 residues. Per germline, CDR1 SQVTM and CDR2 ANQGSEA. The CDR3 DNA sequence: TGCAGCGTTGAAGGCCTAGCGGGAGCCATTAGCACAGATACGCAGTATTTT. Its translation: CSVEGLAGAISTDTQYF.

The chain combines TRBV27 with TRBJ2-2; possible D gene TRBD1, 6 bases. The CDR3 consists of 15 residues. CDR1 and CDR2 (germline): MNHEY, SMNVEV (reference sequence). Trimming removed 0 bases from V and 7 bases from J, with 12 bases in between. For the CDR3, the DNA is TGTGCCAGCAGTTTATCGACAGGTTCCGGCGGGGAGCTGTTTTTT. Amino acids: CASSLSTGSGGELFF.

The count of this clone is one. V and J are TRBV7-2 and TRBJ2-7, with D maybe TRBD2 (6 bases). Trimming stripped 3 bases from V and 2 bases from J, with 8 bases between. The CDR3 covers 13 residues. Germline assignment: CDR1 SGHTA and CDR2 FQGNSA. CDR3 protein: CASSFTSTYEQYF. The CDR3 DNA reads as TGTGCCAGCAGCTTCACTAGCACCTACGAGCAGTACTTC. Full variable domain (remainder filled in from reference TRBV7-2 and TRBJ2-7): GAGVSQSPSNKVTEKGKDVELRCDPISGHTALYWYRQSLGQGLEFLIYFQGNSAPDKSGLPSDRFSAERTGGSVSTLTIQRTQQEDSAVYLCASSFTSTYEQYFGPGTRLTVT.

The rearrangement uses TRBV6-5 and TRBJ2-7; a weak D match, TRBD2 (6 bases). The CDR3 loop spans 15 amino acids. V lost 6 bases to trimming and J lost 7 bases, with 22 bases between them. Germline V gene sequence: CDR1 MNHEY, CDR2 SVGAGI. The CDR3 nucleotides are TGTGCCAGCAGCCCCACACGGGGAGGACCTCTAGAGCAGTACTTC. It specifies CASSPTRGGPLEQYF.

This chain connects TRBV4-1 to TRBJ2-7; tentative D call: TRBD2 (5 bases). The CDR3 is made up of 15 amino acids. Germline V gene sequence: CDR1 MGHRA, CDR2 YSYEKL. The V and J ends lost 0 bases and 3 bases respectively, with 12 bases between them. The CDR3 reads CASSQDSGSFYEQYF. CDR3 coding DNA: TGCGCCAGCAGCCAAGACAGTGGGAGCTTCTACGAGCAGTACTTC.

The chain uses TRBV7-2 and TRBJ1-1, with a possible D match to TRBD1 (5 bases). This CDR3 is built from 13 residues. V gave up 4 bases and J gave up 8 bases, with 14 bases separating them. CDR1 is SGHTA, CDR2 FQGNSA, per germline. CDR3 DNA sequence: TGTGCCAGCAGCTCGTCAGGGTGGTCCGAAGCTTTCTTT. It is translated as CASSSSGWSEAFF.

The CDR3 region is CSVVANYEQYF. Here the CDR3 DNA reads TGCAGCGTTGTAGCCAACTACGAGCAGTACTTC. The rearrangement links TRBV29-1 to TRBJ2-7; D is uncertain. CDR1 and CDR2 from the germline V gene are SQVTM and ANQGSEA. V was shortened by 4 bases and J by 3 bases, with 7 bases between the two germline ends. The CDR3 has 11 amino acids.

The rearrangement uses TRBV18 and TRBJ2-1; TRBD2 agrees at 8 bases. Germline V CDR1 and CDR2: KGHSH, LQKENI. After removal of 4 bases from V and 0 bases from J, the junction contained 5 bases not matched to a gene. The CDR3 covers 16 residues. CDR3 sequence reads: CASSRPGGSSYNEQFF. Here the CDR3 DNA reads TGTGCCAGCTCACGGCCGGGAGGGAGCTCCTACAATGAGCAGTTCTTC.

This rearrangement joins TRBV11-2 to TRBJ2-1; 8 positions match TRBD2. The length of the CDR3 is 15 residues. Germline V lookup: CDR1 SGHAT, CDR2 FQNNGV. After removal of 5 bases from V and 7 bases from J, the junction contained 10 bases not matched to a gene. CDR3 residues: CASSHPGGTRNEQFF. In nucleotides, the CDR3 is TGTGCCAGCAGCCATCCCGGGGGGACTAGGAATGAGCAGTTCTTC.

The chain has TRBV9 and TRBJ2-7, with a weak D call TRBD2 (5 bases). V shed 4 bases and J shed 6 bases, with 17 bases lying between them. CDR1 is SGDLS, CDR2 YYNGEE, per germline. This CDR3 region has 14 residues. In DNA, the CDR3 is TGTGCCAGCAGCCTGAGGACTGATCATGGCGAGCAGTACTTC. Its protein is CASSLRTDHGEQYF.

The chain employs TRBV6-2 or TRBV6-3 and TRBJ1-1, with a possible D match to TRBD1 (5 bases). The V end lost 2 bases, the J end lost 1 base, and 11 bases lay between the germline ends. Germline assignment: CDR1 MNHEY and CDR2 SVGEGT. The CDR3 has 15 amino acids. The CDR3 sequence is CASSYGAGSNTEAFF. DNA of the CDR3: TGTGCCAGCAGTTACGGGGCAGGGTCGAACACTGAAGCTTTCTTT.

The rearrangement uses TRBV27 and TRBJ2-5; 7 positions match TRBD2. Germline assignment: CDR1 MNHEY and CDR2 SMNVEV (reference sequence). The CDR3 totals 14 residues. The ends lost 4 bases at V and 5 bases at J; junction bases unmatched: 7. Here the CDR3 reads CASSWSTSDETQYF. The DNA of the CDR3 is TGTGCCAGCAGTTGGTCCACTAGCGACGAGACCCAGTACTTC.

This clone was seen only once. The CDR3 loop reads CASGRGNRELFF. As DNA, the CDR3 is TGTGCCAGCGGGAGGGGGAACAGGGAGCTGTTTTTT. This chain joins TRBV19 and TRBJ2-2, with 8 bases aligning to TRBD2. The CDR3 covers 12 residues. With V trimmed by 9 bases and J by 9 bases, 6 bases remained unmatched. The germline gives CDR1 LNHDA, CDR2 SQIVND (reference sequence).

The V gene is TRBV28, the J gene TRBJ2-2; 8 bases agree with TRBD2. Germline-derived CDR1 and CDR2 are MDHEN and SYDVKM. J lost 8 bases, V lost 2 bases, and 4 bases had no gene match. This CDR3 comprises 14 residues. CDR3 sequence: CASSLRSGNGELFF. The CDR3 DNA reads as TGTGCCAGCAGTTTACGTAGCGGGAATGGGGAGCTGTTTTTT.

The CDR3 here is CASSLHGAKNIQYF. CDR3 in DNA: TGTGCCAGCAGCTTACACGGAGCCAAAAACATTCAGTACTTC. The chain employs TRBV7-2 and TRBJ2-4; D is undetermined. Per the germline V gene, CDR1 is SGHTA and CDR2 is FQGNSA. The CDR3 length is 14 residues. Trimming cost V 2 bases and J 0 bases, with 5 bases left between them.

The chain combines TRBV11-2 with TRBJ1-2, with D perhaps matching TRBD1 (6 bases). This CDR3 is built from 15 residues. Per germline, CDR1 SGHAT and CDR2 FQNNGV. The V and J ends lost 7 bases and 0 bases respectively, with 15 bases between them. DNA of the CDR3: TGTGCCAGCAACCCCGACAGGTTTACTAACTATGGCTACACCTTC. Protein product: CASNPDRFTNYGYTF.

The chain is built from TRBV7-2 and TRBJ2-7, with no clear D. CDR1 and CDR2 (germline): SGHTA, FQGNSA. V lost 1 base and J lost 0, with 10 bases in between. This CDR3 spans 15 amino acids. CDR3 DNA: TGTGCCAGCAGCTTAGTTCCCCTGAGCTCCTACGAGCAGTACTTC. This codes for CASSLVPLSSYEQYF.